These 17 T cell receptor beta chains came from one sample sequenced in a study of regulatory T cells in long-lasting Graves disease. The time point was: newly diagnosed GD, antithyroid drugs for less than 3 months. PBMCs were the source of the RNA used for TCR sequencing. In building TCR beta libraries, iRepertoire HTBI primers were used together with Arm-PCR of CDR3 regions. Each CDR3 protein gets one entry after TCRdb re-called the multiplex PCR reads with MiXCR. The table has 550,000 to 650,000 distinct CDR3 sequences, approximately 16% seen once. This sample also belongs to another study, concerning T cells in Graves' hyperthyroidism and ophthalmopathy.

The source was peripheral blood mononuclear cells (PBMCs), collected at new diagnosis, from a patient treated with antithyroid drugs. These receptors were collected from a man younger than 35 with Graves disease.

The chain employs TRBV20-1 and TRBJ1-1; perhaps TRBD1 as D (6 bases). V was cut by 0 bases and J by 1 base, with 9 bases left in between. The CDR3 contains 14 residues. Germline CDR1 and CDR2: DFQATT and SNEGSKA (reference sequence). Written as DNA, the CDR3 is TGCAGTGCTAGAGAGGGACATCAGAACACTGAAGCTTTCTTT. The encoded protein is CSAREGHQNTEAFF.

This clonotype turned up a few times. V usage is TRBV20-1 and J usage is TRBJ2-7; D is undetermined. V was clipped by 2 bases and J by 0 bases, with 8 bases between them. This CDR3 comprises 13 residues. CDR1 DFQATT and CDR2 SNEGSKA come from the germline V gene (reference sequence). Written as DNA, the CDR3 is TGCAGTGCTAGATGGGTTAGCTCCTACGAGCAGTACTTC. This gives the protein CSARWVSSYEQYF.

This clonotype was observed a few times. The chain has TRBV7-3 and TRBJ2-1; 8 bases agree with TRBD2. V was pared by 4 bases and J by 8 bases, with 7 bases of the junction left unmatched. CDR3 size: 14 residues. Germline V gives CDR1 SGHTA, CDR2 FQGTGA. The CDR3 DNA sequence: TGTGCCAGCAGCTATACTAGCGGTCCGGATGAGCAGTTCTTC. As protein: CASSYTSGPDEQFF.

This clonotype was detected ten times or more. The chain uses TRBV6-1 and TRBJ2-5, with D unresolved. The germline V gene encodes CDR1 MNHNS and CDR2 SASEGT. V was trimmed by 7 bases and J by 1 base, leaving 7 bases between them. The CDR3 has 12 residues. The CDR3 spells CASTGSQETQYF. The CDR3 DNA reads TGTGCCAGCACAGGAAGCCAAGAGACCCAGTACTTC.

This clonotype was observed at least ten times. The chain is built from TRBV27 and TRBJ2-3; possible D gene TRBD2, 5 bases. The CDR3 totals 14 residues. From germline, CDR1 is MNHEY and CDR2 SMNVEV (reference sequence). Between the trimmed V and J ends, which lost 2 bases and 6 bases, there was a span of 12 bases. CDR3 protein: CASSLLLSSDTQYF. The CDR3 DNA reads TGTGCCAGCAGTTTACTCCTCTCTAGCGATACGCAGTATTTT.

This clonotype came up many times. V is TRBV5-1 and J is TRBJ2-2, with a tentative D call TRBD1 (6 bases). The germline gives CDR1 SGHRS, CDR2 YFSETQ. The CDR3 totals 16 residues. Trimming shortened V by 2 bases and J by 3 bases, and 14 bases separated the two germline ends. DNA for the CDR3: TGCGCCAGCAGCTTAGGGGACATCTCGTACACCGGGGAGCTGTTTTTT. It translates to CASSLGDISYTGELFF.

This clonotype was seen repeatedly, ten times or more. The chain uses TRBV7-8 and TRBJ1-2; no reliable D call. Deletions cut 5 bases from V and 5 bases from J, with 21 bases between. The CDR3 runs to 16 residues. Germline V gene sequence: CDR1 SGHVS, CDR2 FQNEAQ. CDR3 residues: CASSMRDLLGGYGYTF. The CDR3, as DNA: TGTGCCAGCAGCATGAGGGATTTACTTGGCGGGTATGGCTACACCTTC.

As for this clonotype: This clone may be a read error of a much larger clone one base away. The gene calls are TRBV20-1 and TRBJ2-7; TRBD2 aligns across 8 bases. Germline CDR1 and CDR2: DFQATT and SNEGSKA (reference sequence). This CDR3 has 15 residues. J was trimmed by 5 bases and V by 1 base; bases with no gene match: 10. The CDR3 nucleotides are TGCAGTGCTAGAGTACTAACGGGAGGGCCCCACGAGCAGTACTTC. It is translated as CSARVLTGGPHEQYF.

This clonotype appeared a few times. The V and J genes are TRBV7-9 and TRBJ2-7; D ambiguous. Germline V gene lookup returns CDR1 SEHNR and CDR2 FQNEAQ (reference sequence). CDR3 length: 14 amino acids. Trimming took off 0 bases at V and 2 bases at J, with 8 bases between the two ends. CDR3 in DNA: TGTGCCAGCAGCTTAGCCCCGGTCCCCTACGAGCAGTACTTC. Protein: CASSLAPVPYEQYF.

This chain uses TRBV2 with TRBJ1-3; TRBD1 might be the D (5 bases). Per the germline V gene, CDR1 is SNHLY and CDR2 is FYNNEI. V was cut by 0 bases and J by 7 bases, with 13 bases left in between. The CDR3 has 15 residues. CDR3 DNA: TGTGCCAGCAGTGAAGCGCCCGGGACGGTGAACACCATATATTTT. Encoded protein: CASSEAPGTVNTIYF.

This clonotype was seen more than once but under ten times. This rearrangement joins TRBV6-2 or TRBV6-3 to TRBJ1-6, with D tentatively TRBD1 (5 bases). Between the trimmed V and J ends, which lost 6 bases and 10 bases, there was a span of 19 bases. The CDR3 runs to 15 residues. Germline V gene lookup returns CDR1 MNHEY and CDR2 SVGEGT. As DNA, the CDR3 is TGTGCCAGCAGGCCCGTTGTTTCAGGGAACTCACCCCTCCACTTT. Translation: CASRPVVSGNSPLHF.

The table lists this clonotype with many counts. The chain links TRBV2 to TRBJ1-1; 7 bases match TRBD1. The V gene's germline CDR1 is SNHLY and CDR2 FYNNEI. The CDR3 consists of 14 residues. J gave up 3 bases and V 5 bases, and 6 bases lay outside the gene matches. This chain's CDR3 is CASSNLQGYTEAFF. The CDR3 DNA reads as TGTGCCAGCAGTAACTTACAGGGGTACACTGAAGCTTTCTTT.

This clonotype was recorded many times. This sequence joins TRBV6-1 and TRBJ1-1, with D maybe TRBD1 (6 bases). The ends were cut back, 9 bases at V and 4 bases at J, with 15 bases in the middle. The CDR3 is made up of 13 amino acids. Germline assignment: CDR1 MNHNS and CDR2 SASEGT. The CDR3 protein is CASGPTGTTEAFF. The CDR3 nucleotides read TGTGCCAGTGGGCCCACAGGGACCACTGAAGCTTTCTTT.

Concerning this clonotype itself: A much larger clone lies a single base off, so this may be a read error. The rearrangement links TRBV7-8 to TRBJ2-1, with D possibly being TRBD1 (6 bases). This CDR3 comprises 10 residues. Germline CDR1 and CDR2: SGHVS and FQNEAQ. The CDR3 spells CASKIRGASF. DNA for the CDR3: TGTGCCAGCAAGATCAGGGGTGCGTCCTTC.

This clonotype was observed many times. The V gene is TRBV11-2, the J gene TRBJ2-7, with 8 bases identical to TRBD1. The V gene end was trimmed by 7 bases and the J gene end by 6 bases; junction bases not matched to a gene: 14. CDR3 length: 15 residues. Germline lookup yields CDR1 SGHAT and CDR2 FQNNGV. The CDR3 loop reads CASITLRGRGVEQYF. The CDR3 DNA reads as TGTGCCAGCATCACCCTCAGGGGGCGCGGGGTCGAGCAGTACTTC.

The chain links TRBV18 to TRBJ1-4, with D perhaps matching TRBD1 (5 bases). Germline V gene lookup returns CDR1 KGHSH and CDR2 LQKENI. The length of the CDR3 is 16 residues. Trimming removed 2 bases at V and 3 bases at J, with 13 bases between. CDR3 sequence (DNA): TGTGCCAGCTCACCAACGGGGCCTACCCCTAATGAAAAACTGTTTTTT. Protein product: CASSPTGPTPNEKLFF. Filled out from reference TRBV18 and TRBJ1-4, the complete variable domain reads NAGVMQNPRHLVRRRGQEARLRCSPMKGHSHVYWYRQLPEEGLKFMVYLQKENIIDESGMPKERFSAEFPKEGPSILRIQQVVRGDSAAYFCASSPTGPTPNEKLFFGSGTQLSVL.

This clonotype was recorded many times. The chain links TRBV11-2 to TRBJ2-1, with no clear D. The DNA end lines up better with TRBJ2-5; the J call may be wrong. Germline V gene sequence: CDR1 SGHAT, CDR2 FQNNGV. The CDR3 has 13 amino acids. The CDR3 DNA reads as TGTGCCAGCAGCTTATGGGCAGTTGAGACCCAGTACTTC. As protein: CASSLWAVETQYF.